The entry below gives a single T cell receptor (beta chain) sequence along with its context. What it recognizes is unknown. The data were obtained in a study of identical twins. General observations from the study: Fewer insertions characterized abundant cord blood beta clonotypes, whereas memory repertoires showed none. An excess of low generation probability was shown by twin-shared out-of-frame alpha sequences.

From the 5' RACE reads, TCRdb called clonotypes with MiXCR, one entry per CDR3 protein. This sample has about 470,000 distinct CDR3 sequences, with less than 25% found just once. The V gene's germline CDR1 is MNHEY and CDR2 SVGAGI. The CDR3 covers 12 residues. Trimming left V 10 bases short and J 3 bases short, with 10 bases between. The same specimen was also included in a second study, on T cells expressing NK-cell markers. That study adds: Repertoires of TCR beta were obtained from T cells sorted as CD3+CD56+NKG2C+, CD3+CD56+NKG2C- and CD3+CD56-NKG2C+. In several experiments, sorting was restricted to alpha-beta TCR T cells by an anti-gamma-delta TCR antibody.

The receptor's source is a woman aged 18-30 years in good health. V and J are TRBV6-5 and TRBJ1-5; no reliable D call. The specimen sequenced was CD4+ T cells sorted from blood. The DNA of the CDR3 is TGTGCCATCGGGGAGATCAATCAGCCCCAGCATTTT. This encodes CAIGEINQPQHF.